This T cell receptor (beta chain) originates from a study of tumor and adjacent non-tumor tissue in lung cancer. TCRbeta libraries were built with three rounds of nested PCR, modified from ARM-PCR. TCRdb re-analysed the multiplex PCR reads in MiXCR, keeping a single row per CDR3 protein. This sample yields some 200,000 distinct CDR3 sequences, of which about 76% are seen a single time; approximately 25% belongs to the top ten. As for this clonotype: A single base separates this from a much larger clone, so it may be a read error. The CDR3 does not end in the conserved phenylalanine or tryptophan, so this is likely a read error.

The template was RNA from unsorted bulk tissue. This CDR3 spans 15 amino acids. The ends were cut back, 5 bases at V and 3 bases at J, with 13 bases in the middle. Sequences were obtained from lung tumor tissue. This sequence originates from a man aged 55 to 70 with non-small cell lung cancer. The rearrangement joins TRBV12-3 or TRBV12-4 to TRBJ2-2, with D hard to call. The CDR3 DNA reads TGTGCCAGCAGTCCCCCCACTGCGGACACCGGGGAGCTGTTTATT. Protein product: CASSPPTADTGELFI.